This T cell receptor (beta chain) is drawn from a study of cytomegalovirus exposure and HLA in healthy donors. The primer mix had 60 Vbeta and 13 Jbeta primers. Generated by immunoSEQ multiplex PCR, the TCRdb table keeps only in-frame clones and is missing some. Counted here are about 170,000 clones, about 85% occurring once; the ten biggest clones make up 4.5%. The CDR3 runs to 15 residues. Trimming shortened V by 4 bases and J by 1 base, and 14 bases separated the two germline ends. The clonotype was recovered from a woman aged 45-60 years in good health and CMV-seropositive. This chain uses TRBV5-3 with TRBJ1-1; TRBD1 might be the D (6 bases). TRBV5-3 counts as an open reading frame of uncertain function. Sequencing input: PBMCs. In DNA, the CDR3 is TGTGCCAGAAGCCCAGGGGAGTGGAAGAACACTGAAGCTTTCTTT. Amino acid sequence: CARSPGEWKNTEAFF.